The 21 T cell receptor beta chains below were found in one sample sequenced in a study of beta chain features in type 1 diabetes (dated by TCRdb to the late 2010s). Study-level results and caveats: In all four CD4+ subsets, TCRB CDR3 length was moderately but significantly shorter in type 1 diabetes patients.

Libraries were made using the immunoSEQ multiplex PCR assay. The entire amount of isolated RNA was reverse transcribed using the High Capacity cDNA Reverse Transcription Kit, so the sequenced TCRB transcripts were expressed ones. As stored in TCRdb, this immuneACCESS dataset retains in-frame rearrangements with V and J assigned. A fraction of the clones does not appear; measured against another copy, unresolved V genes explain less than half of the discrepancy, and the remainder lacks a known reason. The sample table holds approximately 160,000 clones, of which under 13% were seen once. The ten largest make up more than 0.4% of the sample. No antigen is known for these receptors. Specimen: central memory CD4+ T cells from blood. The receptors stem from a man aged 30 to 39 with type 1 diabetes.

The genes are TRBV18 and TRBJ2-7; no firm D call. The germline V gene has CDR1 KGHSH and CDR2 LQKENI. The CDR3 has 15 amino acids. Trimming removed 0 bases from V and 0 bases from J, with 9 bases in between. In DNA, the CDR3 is TGTGCCAGCTCACCACCTTCGAGTGACTCCTACGAGCAGTACTTC. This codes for CASSPPSSDSYEQYF. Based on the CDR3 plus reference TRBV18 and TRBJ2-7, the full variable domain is NAGVMQNPRHLVRRRGQEARLRCSPMKGHSHVYWYRQLPEEGLKFMVYLQKENIIDESGMPKERFSAEFPKEGPSILRIQQVVRGDSAAYFCASSPPSSDSYEQYFGPGTRLTVT.

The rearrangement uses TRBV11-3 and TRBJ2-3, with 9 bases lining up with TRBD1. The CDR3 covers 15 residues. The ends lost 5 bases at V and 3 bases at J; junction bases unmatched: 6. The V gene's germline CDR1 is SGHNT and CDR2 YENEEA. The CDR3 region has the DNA TGTGCCAGCAGCACTCTCGGACAGGGGACAGATACGCAGTATTTT. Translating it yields CASSTLGQGTDTQYF.

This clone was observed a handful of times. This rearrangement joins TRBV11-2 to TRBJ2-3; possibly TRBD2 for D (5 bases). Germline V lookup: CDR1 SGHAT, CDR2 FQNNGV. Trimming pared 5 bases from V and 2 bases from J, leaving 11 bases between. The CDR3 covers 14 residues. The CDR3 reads CASSPGFSTDTQYF. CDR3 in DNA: TGTGCCAGCAGCCCGGGATTCTCCACAGATACGCAGTATTTT.

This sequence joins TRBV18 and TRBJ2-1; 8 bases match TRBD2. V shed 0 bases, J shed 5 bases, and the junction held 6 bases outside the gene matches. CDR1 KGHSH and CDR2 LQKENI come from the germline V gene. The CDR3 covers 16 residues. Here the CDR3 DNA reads TGTGCCAGCTCACCACCGTCTAGCGGGTTTAACAATGAGCAGTTCTTC. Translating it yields CASSPPSSGFNNEQFF.

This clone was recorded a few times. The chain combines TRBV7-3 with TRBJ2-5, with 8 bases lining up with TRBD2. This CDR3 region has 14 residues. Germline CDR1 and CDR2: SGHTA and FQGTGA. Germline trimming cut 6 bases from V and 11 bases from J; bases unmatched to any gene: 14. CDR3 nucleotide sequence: TGTGCCAGCAGTCGGAGCGGGAGCGGCGGGGAGCAGTACTTC. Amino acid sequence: CASSRSGSGGEQYF.

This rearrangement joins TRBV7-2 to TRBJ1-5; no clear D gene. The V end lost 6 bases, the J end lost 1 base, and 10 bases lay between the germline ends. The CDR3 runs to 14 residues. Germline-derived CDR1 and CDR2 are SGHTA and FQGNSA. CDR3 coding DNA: TGTGCCAGCAGAGTTAGCGGGAGCAATCAGCCCCAGCATTTT. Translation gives CASRVSGSNQPQHF.

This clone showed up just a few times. The CDR3 sequence is CASSERDIEYTEAFF. The CDR3 nucleotides are TGTGCCAGCAGCGAGAGGGACATCGAGTACACTGAAGCTTTCTTT. This chain uses TRBV9 with TRBJ1-1, with a possible D match to TRBD1 (6 bases). CDR3 size: 15 residues. Trimming left V 3 bases short and J 3 bases short, with 15 bases between. The germline V gene encodes CDR1 SGDLS and CDR2 YYNGEE.

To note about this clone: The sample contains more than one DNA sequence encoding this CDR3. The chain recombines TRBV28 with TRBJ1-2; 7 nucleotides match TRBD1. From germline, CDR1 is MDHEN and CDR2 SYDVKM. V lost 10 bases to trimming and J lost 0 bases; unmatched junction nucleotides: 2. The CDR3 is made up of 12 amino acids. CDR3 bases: TGTGCCACCGGGACAGCTAACTATGGCTACACCTTC. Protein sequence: CATGTANYGYTF.

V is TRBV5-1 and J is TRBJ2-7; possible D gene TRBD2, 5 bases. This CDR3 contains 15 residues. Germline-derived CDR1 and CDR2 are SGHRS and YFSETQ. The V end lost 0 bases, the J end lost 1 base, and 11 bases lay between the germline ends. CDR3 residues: CASSLGLTRSYEQYF. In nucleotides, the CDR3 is TGCGCCAGCAGCTTGGGACTAACTCGGTCCTACGAGCAGTACTTC.

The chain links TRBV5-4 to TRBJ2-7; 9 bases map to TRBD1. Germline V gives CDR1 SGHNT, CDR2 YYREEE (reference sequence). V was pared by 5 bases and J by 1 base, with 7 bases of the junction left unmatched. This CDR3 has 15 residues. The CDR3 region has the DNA TGTGCCAGCAGACCCGGGACAGGGATGTCCTACGAGCAGTACTTC. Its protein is CASRPGTGMSYEQYF.

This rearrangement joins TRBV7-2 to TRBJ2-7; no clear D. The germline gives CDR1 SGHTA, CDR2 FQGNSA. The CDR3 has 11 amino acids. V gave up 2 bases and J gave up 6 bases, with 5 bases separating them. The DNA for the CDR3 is TGTGCCAGCAGCTTAAACGGCGAGCAGTACTTC. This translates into CASSLNGEQYF. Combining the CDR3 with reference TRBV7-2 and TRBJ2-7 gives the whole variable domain GAGVSQSPSNKVTEKGKDVELRCDPISGHTALYWYRQSLGQGLEFLIYFQGNSAPDKSGLPSDRFSAERTGGSVSTLTIQRTQQEDSAVYLCASSLNGEQYFGPGTRLTVT.

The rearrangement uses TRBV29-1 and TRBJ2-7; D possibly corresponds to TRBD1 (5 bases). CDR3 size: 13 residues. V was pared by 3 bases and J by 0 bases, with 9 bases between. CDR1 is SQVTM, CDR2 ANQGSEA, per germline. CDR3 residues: CSVDRQGSYEQYF. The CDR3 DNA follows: TGCAGCGTTGATAGGCAGGGCTCCTACGAGCAGTACTTC.

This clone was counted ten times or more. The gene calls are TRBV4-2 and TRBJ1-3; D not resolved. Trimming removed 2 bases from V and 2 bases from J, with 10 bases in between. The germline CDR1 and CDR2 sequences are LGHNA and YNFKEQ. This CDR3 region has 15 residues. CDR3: CASSQSNSAGNTIYF. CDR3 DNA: TGTGCCAGCAGCCAATCCAACAGTGCTGGAAACACCATATATTTT.

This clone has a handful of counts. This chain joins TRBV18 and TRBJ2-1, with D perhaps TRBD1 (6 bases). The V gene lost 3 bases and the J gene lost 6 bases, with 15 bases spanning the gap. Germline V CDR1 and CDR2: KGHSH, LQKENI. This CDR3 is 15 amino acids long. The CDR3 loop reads CASSPASGQSNEQFF. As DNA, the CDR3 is TGTGCCAGCTCACCTGCGTCTGGACAGAGCAATGAGCAGTTCTTC.

The CDR3 DNA reads TGCAGCGGACTCAGGGGGTTCGGAGAGACCCAGTACTTC. Protein sequence: CSGLRGFGETQYF. V usage is TRBV29-1 and J usage is TRBJ2-5; 7 positions agree with TRBD1. J gave up 4 bases and V 7 bases, and 9 bases lay outside the gene matches. CDR1 SQVTM and CDR2 ANQGSEA come from the germline V gene. The CDR3 is 13 residues long.

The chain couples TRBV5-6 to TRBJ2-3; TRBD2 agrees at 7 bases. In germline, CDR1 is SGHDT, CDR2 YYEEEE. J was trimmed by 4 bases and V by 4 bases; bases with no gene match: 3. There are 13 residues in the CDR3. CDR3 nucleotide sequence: TGTGCCAGCAGCCCGGGGAGGGCAGATACGCAGTATTTT. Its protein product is CASSPGRADTQYF.

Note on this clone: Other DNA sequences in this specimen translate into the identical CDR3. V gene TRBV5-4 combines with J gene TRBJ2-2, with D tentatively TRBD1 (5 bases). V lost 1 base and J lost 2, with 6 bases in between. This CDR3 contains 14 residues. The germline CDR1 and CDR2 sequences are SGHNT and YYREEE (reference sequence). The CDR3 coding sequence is TGTGCCAGCAGCTTGCAGGGTAACACCGGGGAGCTGTTTTTT. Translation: CASSLQGNTGELFF.

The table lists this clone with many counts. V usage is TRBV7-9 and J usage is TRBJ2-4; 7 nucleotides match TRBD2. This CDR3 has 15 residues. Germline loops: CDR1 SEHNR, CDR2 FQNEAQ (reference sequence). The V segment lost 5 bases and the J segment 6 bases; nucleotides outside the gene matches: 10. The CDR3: CASSEWAGALNIQYF. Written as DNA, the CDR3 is TGTGCCAGCAGCGAATGGGCGGGAGCGCTAAACATTCAGTACTTC.

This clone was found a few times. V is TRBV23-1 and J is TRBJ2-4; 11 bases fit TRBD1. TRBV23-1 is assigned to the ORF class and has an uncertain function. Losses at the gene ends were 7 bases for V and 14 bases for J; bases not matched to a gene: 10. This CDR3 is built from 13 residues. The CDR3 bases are TGCGCCAGCAAGGACAGGGGGCGCCCTTTGAAGTACTTC. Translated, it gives CASKDRGRPLKYF.

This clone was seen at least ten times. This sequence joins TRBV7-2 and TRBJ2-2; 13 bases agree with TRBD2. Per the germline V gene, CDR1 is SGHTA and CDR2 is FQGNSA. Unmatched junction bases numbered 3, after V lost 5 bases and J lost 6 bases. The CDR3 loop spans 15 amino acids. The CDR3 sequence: CASSATSGRSGELFF. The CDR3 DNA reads TGTGCCAGCAGCGCGACTAGCGGGAGGTCCGGGGAGCTGTTTTTT.

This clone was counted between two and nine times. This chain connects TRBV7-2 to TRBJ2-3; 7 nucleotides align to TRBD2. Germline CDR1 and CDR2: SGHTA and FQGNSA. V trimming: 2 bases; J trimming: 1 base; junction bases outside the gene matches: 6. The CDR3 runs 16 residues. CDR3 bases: TGTGCCAGCAGCTTAAGGCTAGCGGCAGGCACAGATACGCAGTATTTT. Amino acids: CASSLRLAAGTDTQYF. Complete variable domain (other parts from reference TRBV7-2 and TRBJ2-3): GAGVSQSPSNKVTEKGKDVELRCDPISGHTALYWYRQSLGQGLEFLIYFQGNSAPDKSGLPSDRFSAERTGGSVSTLTIQRTQQEDSAVYLCASSLRLAAGTDTQYFGPGTRLTVL.